What follows are 26 T cell receptor beta chains derived from one specimen sequenced in a study of cytomegalovirus exposure and HLA in healthy donors. PCR was performed using 60 Vbeta and 13 Jbeta primers. Repertoires were generated with immunoSEQ multiplex PCR, while TCRdb's copy carries only in-frame clones and drops some. The data contain some 130,000 clones, around 79% of them singletons. The sequencing input was PBMCs. Receptors were obtained from a female donor in good health and CMV-seronegative.

The CDR3 region has the DNA TGTGCCAGCAACTTAGGGGGCAACAATGAGCAGTTCTTC. Translated: CASNLGGNNEQFF. The chain links TRBV27 to TRBJ2-1; 7 positions agree with TRBD1. The CDR3 sequence is 13 residues long. The germline CDR1 and CDR2 sequences are MNHEY and SMNVEV (reference sequence). Trimming took 7 bases from V and 5 from J; bases not matched to a gene: 5.

The sample holds a few counts of this clone. The same CDR3 arises from other DNA sequences in this sample as well. The chain couples TRBV5-6 to TRBJ2-7; maybe TRBD2 (6 bases). The length of the CDR3 is 14 residues. CDR1 SGHDT and CDR2 YYEEEE come from the germline V gene. The V end lost 1 base, the J end lost 3 bases, and 11 bases lay between the germline ends. The CDR3 coding sequence is TGTGCCAGCAGCTTGAGTGGGGGAGGCTACGAGCAGTACTTC. Amino acid sequence: CASSLSGGGYEQYF.

V gene TRBV5-1 combines with J gene TRBJ1-2, with D possibly TRBD1 on 5 matching bases. The CDR3 consists of 11 residues. V lost 2 bases to trimming and J lost 11 bases, with 10 bases between them. CDR1 is SGHRS, CDR2 YFSETQ, per germline. The CDR3 DNA reads TGCGCCAGCAGCTTAGGCAGGGCGTACACCTTC. It specifies CASSLGRAYTF.

This chain uses TRBV7-2 with TRBJ1-5; 8 bases are a match to TRBD1. CDR1 SGHTA and CDR2 FQGNSA come from the germline V gene. With 1 base clipped from V and 7 bases from J, the junction kept 3 bases outside the gene matches. This CDR3 is built from 14 residues. The CDR3 DNA is TGTGCCAGCAGCTTAGGGACAGGGAAACAGCCCCAGCATTTT. Protein sequence: CASSLGTGKQPQHF.

Only one count was recorded for this clone. The chain employs TRBV5-4 and TRBJ1-1, with no clear D. The V and J ends lost 0 bases and 7 bases respectively, with 7 bases between them. CDR1 is SGHNT and CDR2 is YYREEE in the germline V gene (reference sequence). CDR3 length: 12 residues. CDR3 DNA: TGTGCCAGCAGCTTGGGGGCAGTTGAAGCTTTCTTT. It specifies CASSLGAVEAFF.

The gene calls are TRBV11-2 and TRBJ1-3; D might be TRBD1 (6 bases). The CDR3 length is 15 residues. Trimming cost V 1 base and J 4 bases, with 11 bases left between them. Germline CDR1 is SGHAT and CDR2 is FQNNGV. The DNA for the CDR3 is TGTGCCAGCAGCTTAGGAGGGGGGGCCGGAAACACCATATATTTT. Its protein is CASSLGGGAGNTIYF.

The rearrangement uses TRBV2 and TRBJ2-7; 7 bases agree with TRBD2. From germline, CDR1 is SNHLY and CDR2 FYNNEI. This CDR3 has 15 amino acids. Trimming cost V 1 base and J 3 bases; bases outside gene matches: 6. The CDR3 DNA reads TGTGCCAGCAGTGAAGTCTCTAGCGGATACTACGAGCAGTACTTC. Translation: CASSEVSSGYYEQYF.

This chain connects TRBV2 to TRBJ1-1; D perhaps matches TRBD1 (5 bases). CDR1 SNHLY and CDR2 FYNNEI come from the germline V gene. This CDR3 spans 12 amino acids. V was cut by 6 bases and J by 8 bases, with 13 bases left in between. The chain's CDR3 is CASRGRGFEAFF. DNA for the CDR3: TGTGCCAGCAGGGGGCGGGGGTTCGAAGCTTTCTTT.

V usage is TRBV30 and J usage is TRBJ1-6; possible D gene TRBD1, 6 bases. Germline CDR1 is GTSNPN and CDR2 is SVGIG (reference sequence). CDR3 length: 14 amino acids. Trimming took off 0 bases at V and 6 bases at J, with 9 bases between the two ends. CDR3 nucleotide sequence: TGTGCCTGGAGTGTGGGGGGGCCTAATTCACCCCTCCACTTT. It is translated as CAWSVGGPNSPLHF.

CDR3 coding DNA: TGCGCCAGCAGCCAACAAGGGACTATCCCTACAGATACGCAGTATTTT. As protein: CASSQQGTIPTDTQYF. The chain has TRBV4-3 and TRBJ2-3, with TRBD2 matching over 7 bases. Germline V gene sequence: CDR1 LGHNA, CDR2 YSLEER. J gave up 3 bases and V 2 bases, and 8 bases lay outside the gene matches. The CDR3 has 16 residues.

The V call is TRBV9, the J call TRBJ2-6; no definite D call. Germline CDR1 is SGDLS and CDR2 is YYNGEE. The V end was cut by 3 bases, the J end by 4 bases, with 11 bases between. The CDR3 is made up of 15 amino acids. The CDR3 protein is CASSAYGLGANVLTF. The CDR3 DNA sequence: TGTGCCAGCAGCGCATACGGTTTAGGGGCCAACGTCCTGACTTTC. Combining the CDR3 with reference TRBV9 and TRBJ2-6 gives the whole variable domain DSGVTQTPKHLITATGQRVTLRCSPRSGDLSVYWYQQSLDQGLQFLIQYYNGEERAKGNILERFSAQQFPDLHSELNLSSLELGDSALYFCASSAYGLGANVLTFGAGSRLTVL.

V gene TRBV10-3 combines with J gene TRBJ2-3, with 7 bases lining up with TRBD1. Germline CDR1 reads ENHRY; CDR2 reads SYGVKD. This CDR3 has 14 amino acids. V lost 2 bases to trimming and J lost 6 bases; unmatched junction nucleotides: 5. The CDR3 sequence is CAISEADRSDTQYF. DNA of the CDR3: TGTGCCATCAGTGAGGCGGACAGGTCTGATACGCAGTATTTT.

The genes are TRBV7-8 and TRBJ2-5; 7 bases align to TRBD2. V was clipped by 5 bases and J by 1 base; unmatched bases: 10. The CDR3 is made up of 16 amino acids. Per germline, CDR1 SGHVS and CDR2 FQNEAQ. CDR3 in DNA: TGTGCCAGCAGCCCCGGGACTACCATCGCCCAAGAGACCCAGTACTTC. Amino acids: CASSPGTTIAQETQYF.

The chain carries TRBV19 and TRBJ2-2, with 9 nucleotides matching TRBD2. The J segment lost 1 base and the V segment lost 3 bases, leaving 3 bases of the junction unmatched. Per germline, CDR1 LNHDA and CDR2 SQIVND (reference sequence). This CDR3 comprises 16 residues. CDR3 coding DNA: TGTGCCAGTAGTATCAAAGCGGGAGGGAACACCGGGGAGCTGTTTTTT. This codes for CASSIKAGGNTGELFF.

This clone was counted between two and nine times. V gene TRBV29-1 combines with J gene TRBJ2-2; D is undetermined. Trimming took 4 bases from V and 3 from J, leaving 3 bases between them. Germline CDR1 reads SQVTM; CDR2 reads ANQGSEA. The CDR3 spans 11 residues. The CDR3 nucleotides read TGCAGCGTTGCAGACACCGGGGAGCTGTTTTTT. Translated: CSVADTGELFF.

V usage is TRBV4-1 and J usage is TRBJ2-3; D perhaps matches TRBD2 (6 bases). Germline V gives CDR1 MGHRA, CDR2 YSYEKL. The CDR3 has 15 residues. The V gene lost 0 bases and the J gene lost 1 base, with 8 bases spanning the gap. The CDR3, as DNA: TGCGCCAGCAGCCAAGAGTTAGCGGGCACAGATACGCAGTATTTT. It is translated as CASSQELAGTDTQYF.

This clone was recorded only once. At one boundary the junction diverges from the germline segment, which might be a read error. The chain is built from TRBV7-7 and TRBJ2-6, with TRBD2 as a possible D gene (5 bases). The CDR3 covers 16 residues. From germline, CDR1 is SSHAT and CDR2 FNYEAQ (reference sequence). The CDR3 DNA reads TGTGCTAGCAGCTTATTGGCGGGCTCTGGGGCCAACGTCCTGACTTTC. This translates into CASSLLAGSGANVLTF. The variable domain in full, with the rest retrieved from reference TRBV7-7 and TRBJ2-6, is GAGVSQSPRYKVTKRGQDVTLRCDPISSHATLYWYQQALGQGPEFLTYFNYEAQPDKSGLPSDRFSAERPEGSISTLTIQRTEQRDSAMYRCASSLLAGSGANVLTFGAGSRLTVL.

The chain joins TRBV29-1 to TRBJ1-2, with D uncertain. V dropped 7 bases and J dropped 4 bases, with 13 bases sitting between them. This CDR3 is built from 12 residues. CDR1 is SQVTM, CDR2 ANQGSEA, per germline. This chain's CDR3 is CSAMDGSYGYTF. The DNA of the CDR3 is TGCAGCGCTATGGACGGGAGCTATGGCTACACCTTC.

V gene TRBV30 combines with J gene TRBJ2-7; a weak D match, TRBD1 (6 bases). The CDR3 sequence is 12 residues long. Deletions cut 3 bases from V and 4 bases from J, with 10 bases between. Germline-derived CDR1 and CDR2 are GTSNPN and SVGIG (reference sequence). DNA of the CDR3: TGTGCCTGGAGACCAGGACAGTACGAGCAGTACTTC. Protein: CAWRPGQYEQYF.

The rearrangement joins TRBV4-1 to TRBJ1-2; the match to TRBD1 covers 12 bases. This CDR3 has 15 amino acids. Looked up from germline, CDR1 is MGHRA and CDR2 is YSYEKL. The V and J ends lost 3 bases and 5 bases, in that order; junction bases with no gene match: 4. The CDR3 DNA follows: TGCGCCAGCAGCCAGGGACAGGGGGCATATTATGGCTACACCTTC. It is translated as CASSQGQGAYYGYTF.

This clone has a handful of counts. The chain uses TRBV2 and TRBJ2-7; 9 nucleotides line up with TRBD2. After removal of 6 bases from V and 1 base from J, the junction contained 4 bases not matched to a gene. Per the germline V gene, CDR1 is SNHLY and CDR2 is FYNNEI. The CDR3 length is 14 residues. DNA of the CDR3: TGTGCCAGCAGGAGTAGCGGGAGTTCCTACGAGCAGTACTTC. Protein product: CASRSSGSSYEQYF.

The V call is TRBV19, the J call TRBJ1-5, with 7 bases identical to TRBD1. This CDR3 comprises 15 residues. The trim removed 7 bases at V and 3 bases at J, leaving 9 bases unmatched. Germline values: CDR1 LNHDA, CDR2 SQIVND (reference sequence). The CDR3 sequence is CASKERGQLNQPQHF. Here the CDR3 DNA reads TGTGCCAGTAAAGAGAGGGGGCAGCTCAATCAGCCCCAGCATTTT.

This chain connects TRBV11-3 to TRBJ2-3; D gene unclear. V lost 5 bases and J 10 bases, leaving 13 bases between the germline ends. Per the germline V gene, CDR1 is SGHNT and CDR2 is YENEEA. The CDR3 totals 12 residues. The CDR3 DNA reads TGTGCCAGCAGCCCCCGACCGGGTGCGCAGTATTTT. Translation: CASSPRPGAQYF.

V is TRBV19 and J is TRBJ1-4; D is possibly TRBD1 (5 bases). Germline assignment: CDR1 LNHDA and CDR2 SQIVND (reference sequence). This CDR3 is built from 14 residues. Trimming took 5 bases from V and 4 from J, leaving 11 bases between them. CDR3 sequence reads: CASSATGYNEKLFF. The CDR3 coding sequence is TGTGCCAGTAGTGCTACAGGTTATAATGAAAAACTGTTTTTT.

This clone was counted a single time. This sequence joins TRBV28 and TRBJ1-5, with TRBD1 matching 10 bases. This CDR3 comprises 15 residues. CDR1 is MDHEN and CDR2 is SYDVKM in the germline V gene. After removal of 6 bases from V and 4 bases from J, the junction contained 6 bases not matched to a gene. The CDR3 protein is CASRPGTGENQPQHF. The CDR3 coding sequence is TGTGCCAGCAGGCCAGGGACAGGGGAAAATCAGCCCCAGCATTTT.

The genes are TRBV6-1 and TRBJ2-4, with TRBD1 matching over 10 bases. The CDR3 spans 18 residues. CDR1 is MNHNS and CDR2 is SASEGT in the germline V gene. The J segment lost 0 bases and the V segment lost 4 bases, leaving 9 bases of the junction unmatched. CDR3 protein: CASSAGTGEAIAKNIQYF. CDR3 DNA: TGTGCCAGCAGTGCCGGGACAGGGGAGGCGATAGCCAAAAACATTCAGTACTTC.